The source of this TCR beta chain is a study of T cell changes during pregnancy in multiple sclerosis. V dropped 1 base and J dropped 7; count of bases not matched to a gene: 4. Germline values: CDR1 SGHTA, CDR2 FQGNSA. The CDR3 is made up of 15 amino acids. Sequencing used immunoSEQ multiplex PCR; TCRdb keeps in-frame clones, though not all of them. The data show some 100,000 clones, approximately 92% seen once. The TCR originated in a female donor with multiple sclerosis, enrolled in a pregnancy study. This sequence joins TRBV7-2 and TRBJ2-2; 9 nucleotides align to TRBD2. The material sequenced was peripheral blood, taken in the second trimester of pregnancy. The CDR3 region has the DNA TGTGCCAGCAGCTTAGTAGCGGGAGTTGACGGGGAGCTGTTTTTT. Its protein product is CASSLVAGVDGELFF.